A single sample gave rise to the 28 T cell receptor beta chains below, sequenced in a study of T-cell memory formation after mild COVID-19. Via MiXCR, TCRdb re-called the 5' RACE reads, giving one row per CDR3 protein. This sample has 300,000 to 350,000 distinct CDR3 sequences, with approximately 19% found just once. Specimen: PBMCs or a T cell subset sorted from them (not recorded which). The origin of the receptors is a young man who had mild COVID-19 (a few samples of this study predate the infection). Cell type and time point are not known.

In this sample, this clonotype turned up a few times. CDR3 coding DNA: TGTGCCAGCAGTGGGCGCGGCATTCAGTACTTC. Translation gives CASSGRGIQYF. The chain employs TRBV28 and TRBJ2-4; D is unclear. The CDR3 is made up of 11 amino acids. Germline assignment: CDR1 MDHEN and CDR2 SYDVKM. V was shortened by 5 bases and J by 9 bases, with 8 bases between the two germline ends.

The sample holds a few counts of this clonotype. J is TRBJ2-1 and V is TRBV2; 10 bases map to TRBD2. The CDR3 is 14 residues long. V was clipped by 2 bases and J by 9 bases; unmatched bases: 4. Germline V gene lookup returns CDR1 SNHLY and CDR2 FYNNEI. DNA of the CDR3: TGTGCCAGCAGTGAACGACTAGCGGGCATTGAGCAGTTCTTC. Translating gives CASSERLAGIEQFF.

A few counts support this clonotype. The rearrangement uses TRBV7-9 and TRBJ1-2; tentative D call: TRBD1 (5 bases). From germline, CDR1 is SEHNR and CDR2 FQNEAQ (reference sequence). Trimming took 5 bases from V and 4 from J, leaving 11 bases between them. The CDR3 extends over 13 amino acids. Written as DNA, the CDR3 is TGTGCCAGCAGCAGTGACAGCCTCTATGGCTACACCTTC. Translation: CASSSDSLYGYTF.

V usage is TRBV19 and J usage is TRBJ1-2; D ambiguous. The V and J ends lost 5 bases and 1 base respectively, with 11 bases between them. The germline V gene encodes CDR1 LNHDA and CDR2 SQIVND (reference sequence). The CDR3 loop spans 14 amino acids. The CDR3 sequence: CASSRQQLNYGYTF. In nucleotides, the CDR3 is TGTGCCAGTAGTCGCCAACAGCTTAACTATGGCTACACCTTC. Looking up the rest from reference TRBV19 and TRBJ1-2 gives the full variable domain: DGGITQSPKYLFRKEGQNVTLSCEQNLNHDAMYWYRQDPGQGLRLIYYSQIVNDFQKGDIAEGYSVSREKKESFPLTVTSAQKNPTAFYLCASSRQQLNYGYTFGSGTRLTVV.

The chain combines TRBV9 with TRBJ2-1; 8 bases are a match to TRBD1. There are 16 residues in the CDR3. The trim removed 0 bases at V and 7 bases at J, leaving 9 bases unmatched. Germline CDR1 SGDLS, CDR2 YYNGEE. CDR3 nucleotides: TGTGCCAGCAGCGTAGGGGGCAGGGGGCGGTTAAATGAGCAGTTCTTC. As protein: CASSVGGRGRLNEQFF.

A few counts support this clonotype. The chain carries TRBV12-5 and TRBJ1-2; possibly TRBD1 for D (6 bases). Germline CDR1 is LGHNT and CDR2 is FRNRAP. Trimming took off 5 bases at V and 5 bases at J, with 18 bases between the two ends. The CDR3 runs 15 residues. Here the CDR3 reads CASGPQVGQGYGYTF. The CDR3 DNA reads as TGTGCTAGTGGTCCCCAAGTTGGGCAGGGGTATGGCTACACCTTC.

The rearrangement joins TRBV12-3 or TRBV12-4 to TRBJ2-3; a possible D gene is TRBD1 (5 bases). The CDR3 has 15 amino acids. Trimming took off 3 bases at V and 0 bases at J, with 10 bases between the two ends. The chain's CDR3 is CASSLNRPSTDTQYF. The DNA for the CDR3 is TGTGCCAGCAGTTTGAACAGGCCTAGCACAGATACGCAGTATTTT.

The rearrangement links TRBV6-5 to TRBJ2-5; D ambiguous. Trimming removed 6 bases from V and 2 bases from J, with 16 bases in between. The CDR3 length is 15 residues. CDR1 and CDR2 (germline): MNHEY, SVGAGI. In nucleotides, the CDR3 is TGTGCCAGCAGGCCGGAGTTACAATATCAAGAGACCCAGTACTTC. The encoded protein is CASRPELQYQETQYF.

This clonotype was detected many times. This chain joins TRBV5-1 and TRBJ1-1; 7 nucleotides match TRBD1. The CDR3 totals 13 residues. Germline CDR1 is SGHRS and CDR2 is YFSETQ. J was trimmed by 5 bases and V by 4 bases; bases with no gene match: 5. DNA of the CDR3: TGCGCCAGCAGCCAACAGGGGTGGACTGAAGCTTTCTTT. Translated, it gives CASSQQGWTEAFF.

This chain connects TRBV27 to TRBJ2-7; perhaps TRBD2 as D (7 bases). V was cut by 7 bases and J by 7 bases, with 26 bases left in between. The CDR3 is 16 amino acids. Per the germline V gene, CDR1 is MNHEY and CDR2 is SMNVEV (reference sequence). CDR3 DNA sequence: TGTGCCAGCAATCCTCTCGGACTAGGGACACCTTGGGAGCAGTACGTC. This sequence encodes CASNPLGLGTPWEQYV.

This chain joins TRBV28 and TRBJ2-7; tentatively, D is TRBD2 (7 bases). This CDR3 is built from 14 residues. The germline V gene encodes CDR1 MDHEN and CDR2 SYDVKM. V was pared by 10 bases and J by 2 bases, with 18 bases between. This CDR3 reads CATLGGAVAYEQYV. DNA for the CDR3: TGTGCCACCCTGGGGGGGGCCGTCGCCTACGAGCAGTACGTC.

The sample holds many counts of this clonotype. The J gene is TRBJ2-3, the V gene TRBV7-9; 8 bases map to TRBD1. J was trimmed by 2 bases and V by 4 bases; bases with no gene match: 8. Germline lookup yields CDR1 SEHNR and CDR2 FQNEAQ (reference sequence). The CDR3 is 16 residues long. The CDR3 coding sequence is TGTGCCAGCAGCTCCCGCCAGGGGGCGTTCACAGATACGCAGTATTTT. Translated, it gives CASSSRQGAFTDTQYF.

This rearrangement joins TRBV7-6 to TRBJ1-3, with D uncertain. The CDR3 is 15 residues long. Trimming cost V 2 bases and J 0 bases, with 8 bases left between them. The germline V gene encodes CDR1 SGHVS and CDR2 FNYEAQ. CDR3 DNA: TGTGCCAGCAGCTTACTGCTTAGCTCTGGAAACACCATATATTTT. This gives the protein CASSLLLSSGNTIYF.

The chain joins TRBV5-1 to TRBJ2-2; the D call may be TRBD1 or TRBD2 (5 bases each). V gave up 4 bases and J gave up 2 bases, with 9 bases separating them. Germline V lookup: CDR1 SGHRS, CDR2 YFSETQ. The CDR3 contains 14 residues. CDR3 region: CASSRDPNTGELFF. The CDR3 region has the DNA TGCGCCAGCAGCAGGGACCCAAACACCGGGGAGCTGTTTTTT.

The chain employs TRBV7-2 and TRBJ1-1; TRBD1 might be the D (6 bases). With 4 bases removed from V and 1 base from J, the gap between germline ends came to 10 bases. This CDR3 is 14 amino acids long. Germline loops: CDR1 SGHTA, CDR2 FQGNSA. Written as DNA, the CDR3 is TGTGCCAGCAGCTATCAGACAGGGAACACTGAAGCTTTCTTT. Translated: CASSYQTGNTEAFF.

The chain recombines TRBV7-2 with TRBJ1-1; D is perhaps TRBD1 (6 bases). CDR3 length: 13 amino acids. The germline V gene has CDR1 SGHTA and CDR2 FQGNSA. V dropped 6 bases and J dropped 1 base, with 9 bases sitting between them. The CDR3 protein is CASRRQANTEAFF. DNA for the CDR3: TGTGCCAGCAGACGACAGGCGAACACTGAAGCTTTCTTT. Full variable domain (outside the CDR3, taken from reference TRBV7-2 and TRBJ1-1): GAGVSQSPSNKVTEKGKDVELRCDPISGHTALYWYRQSLGQGLEFLIYFQGNSAPDKSGLPSDRFSAERTGGSVSTLTIQRTQQEDSAVYLCASRRQANTEAFFGQGTRLTVV.

The chain employs TRBV7-2 and TRBJ2-5, with D unclear. The V end was cut by 0 bases, the J end by 5 bases, with 7 bases between. Germline CDR1 reads SGHTA; CDR2 reads FQGNSA. This CDR3 comprises 13 residues. The CDR3 here is CASSLAQVETQYF. DNA of the CDR3: TGTGCCAGCAGCTTAGCCCAAGTGGAGACCCAGTACTTC.

This clonotype was detected only a few times. The chain links TRBV6-2 or TRBV6-3 to TRBJ2-7; TRBD1 matches 8 bases. CDR1 and CDR2 from the germline V gene are MNHEY and SVGEGT. V dropped 0 bases and J dropped 7; count of bases not matched to a gene: 2. The CDR3 loop spans 13 amino acids. The CDR3 protein is CASSYSTGEEQYF. The CDR3 nucleotides are TGTGCCAGCAGTTACTCGACAGGGGAGGAGCAGTACTTC.

This CDR3 reads CASSPNVGPLHF. The CDR3 DNA is TGTGCCAGCAGCCCTAACGTGGGTCCCCTCCACTTT. The genes are TRBV28 and TRBJ1-6; D not resolved. The CDR3 has 12 amino acids. Between the trimmed V and J ends, which lost 6 bases and 13 bases, there was a span of 13 bases. Germline CDR1 and CDR2: MDHEN and SYDVKM.

The genes are TRBV4-3 and TRBJ1-2; 12 positions match TRBD1. Germline lookup yields CDR1 LGHNA and CDR2 YSLEER. V lost 3 bases, J lost 4 bases, and 6 bases stayed unmatched. The length of the CDR3 is 16 residues. The CDR3 here is CASSHAGTGGSYGYTF. The CDR3 region has the DNA TGCGCCAGCAGCCACGCGGGGACAGGGGGCTCCTATGGCTACACCTTC.

In this sample, this clonotype turned up a few times. The chain joins TRBV7-2 to TRBJ2-4, with 7 nucleotides matching TRBD1. The CDR3 consists of 13 residues. V dropped 5 bases and J dropped 5; count of bases not matched to a gene: 3. Germline V lookup: CDR1 SGHTA, CDR2 FQGNSA. The CDR3 sequence is CASSEGQQNIQYF. The CDR3 bases are TGTGCCAGCAGCGAGGGACAGCAAAACATTCAGTACTTC.

V is TRBV12-3 or TRBV12-4 and J is TRBJ1-1; the D gene is possibly TRBD1 (6 bases). Deletions cut 5 bases from V and 0 bases from J, with 10 bases between. This CDR3 spans 14 amino acids. The CDR3 nucleotides are TGTGCCAGCAGTGATACAGGGTTGAACACTGAAGCTTTCTTT. As protein: CASSDTGLNTEAFF.

This clonotype appeared a few times. V is TRBV6-6 and J is TRBJ2-7; 13 positions match TRBD2. Per germline, CDR1 MNHNY and CDR2 SVGAGI (reference sequence). V was clipped by 2 bases and J by 2 bases; unmatched bases: 3. This CDR3 is 16 amino acids long. The CDR3 sequence: CASSYPGTSGAYEQYF. CDR3 nucleotides: TGTGCCAGCAGTTACCCCGGGACTAGCGGGGCCTACGAGCAGTACTTC.

The rearrangement joins TRBV2 to TRBJ2-2, with 7 positions matching TRBD1. CDR3 length: 15 residues. CDR1 SNHLY and CDR2 FYNNEI come from the germline V gene. V dropped 4 bases and J dropped 7; count of bases not matched to a gene: 9. CDR3 in DNA: TGTGCCAGCAGTGTTGAGTCCAGGGGGTACGGGGAGCTGTTTTTT. It encodes CASSVESRGYGELFF. Full variable domain (remainder filled in from reference TRBV2 and TRBJ2-2): EPEVTQTPSHQVTQMGQEVILRCVPISNHLYFYWYRQILGQKVEFLVSFYNNEISEKSEIFDDQFSVERPDGSNFTLKIRSTKLEDSAMYFCASSVESRGYGELFFGEGSRLTVL.

This clonotype came up a few times. CDR3 loop: CASSLAFEQYF. The DNA of the CDR3 is TGTGCCAGCAGCTTAGCGTTCGAGCAGTACTTC. V gene TRBV7-2 combines with J gene TRBJ2-7; D gene uncertain. The CDR3 extends over 11 amino acids. V was pared by 0 bases and J by 6 bases, with 3 bases between. Looked up from germline, CDR1 is SGHTA and CDR2 is FQGNSA.

This rearrangement joins TRBV4-1 to TRBJ2-3; a possible D gene is TRBD2 (6 bases). The CDR3 covers 16 residues. Germline CDR1 is MGHRA and CDR2 is YSYEKL. V lost 4 bases to trimming and J lost 3 bases, with 17 bases between them. Written as DNA, the CDR3 is TGCGCCAGCAGCCTGAAGCCTTGGCTAGCGACAGATACGCAGTATTTT. Encoded protein: CASSLKPWLATDTQYF.

The chain joins TRBV3-1 to TRBJ2-7; D unresolved. There are 13 residues in the CDR3. Germline lookup yields CDR1 LGHDT and CDR2 YNNKEL (reference sequence). V dropped 1 base and J dropped 5 bases, with 9 bases sitting between them. The CDR3 spells CASSQAGIHEQYF. The CDR3 coding sequence is TGTGCCAGCAGCCAAGCAGGCATCCACGAGCAGTACTTC.

V and J are TRBV11-3 and TRBJ1-1; D possibly corresponds to TRBD1 (6 bases). V shed 2 bases and J shed 6 bases, with 13 bases lying between them. Germline CDR1 and CDR2: SGHNT and YENEEA. The CDR3 length is 14 residues. CDR3 loop: CASSLSGGLAEAFF. CDR3 nucleotide sequence: TGTGCCAGCAGCTTATCCGGGGGCTTGGCTGAAGCTTTCTTT. Complete variable domain (other parts from reference TRBV11-3 and TRBJ1-1): EAGVVQSPRYKIIEKKQPVAFWCNPISGHNTLYWYLQNLGQGPELLIRYENEEAVDDSQLPKDRFSAERLKGVDSTLKIQPAELGDSAVYLCASSLSGGLAEAFFGQGTRLTVV.